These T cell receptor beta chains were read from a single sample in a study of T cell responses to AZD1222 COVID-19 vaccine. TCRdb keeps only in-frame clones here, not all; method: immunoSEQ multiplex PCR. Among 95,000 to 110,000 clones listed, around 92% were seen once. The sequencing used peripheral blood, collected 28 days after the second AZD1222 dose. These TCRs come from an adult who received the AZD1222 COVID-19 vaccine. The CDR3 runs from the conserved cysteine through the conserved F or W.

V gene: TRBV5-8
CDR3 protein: CASSLGQYTGGSYNEQFF

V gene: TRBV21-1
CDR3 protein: CASSKQGTGGTDTQYF

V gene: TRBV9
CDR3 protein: CASSVTADGELFF

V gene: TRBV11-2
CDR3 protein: CASSLVVSGRGGTDTQYF

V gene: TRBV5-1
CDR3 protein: CASSSESGYTF

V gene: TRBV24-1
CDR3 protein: CATGGHPNTGELFF

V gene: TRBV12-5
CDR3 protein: CASGLTSGVSVGTISSTDTQYF

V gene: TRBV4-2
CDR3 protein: CASSQRWGGQGDTQYF

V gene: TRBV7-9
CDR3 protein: CASSLVSRAITTNEKLFF

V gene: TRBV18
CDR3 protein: CASSPQGGNYGYTF

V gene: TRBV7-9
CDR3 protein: CASSPGGQGNSPLHF

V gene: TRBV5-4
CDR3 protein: CASSFGTGSEQYF

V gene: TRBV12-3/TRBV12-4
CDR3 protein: CASSAGIQQYF

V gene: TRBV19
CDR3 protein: CASSPSGSGGVQFF

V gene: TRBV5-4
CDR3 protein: CASSPGQNTEAFF

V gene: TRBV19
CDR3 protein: CAMLRDRAPEQFF

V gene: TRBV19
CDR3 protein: CASSIWGANTGELFF

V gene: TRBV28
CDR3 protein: CASSLGEYNEAFF

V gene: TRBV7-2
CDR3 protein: CASSFSDRSTDTQYF

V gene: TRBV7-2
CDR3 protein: CASSTAGTGLLDYGYTF

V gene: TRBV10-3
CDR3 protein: CAIRDSGTAFSGNTIYF

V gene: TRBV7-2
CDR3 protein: CASSNRAEQPQHF

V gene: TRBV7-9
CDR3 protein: CASLQTGGPPGDTQYF

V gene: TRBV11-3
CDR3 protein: CASKGNADTQYF

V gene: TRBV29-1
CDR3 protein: CSVGQFTSGANVLTF

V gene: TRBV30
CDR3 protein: CAWSVLRAKQFF

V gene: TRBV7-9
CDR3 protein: CASSLGGAGAADTQYF

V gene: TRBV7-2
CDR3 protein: CASSPRWGLTNSPLHF

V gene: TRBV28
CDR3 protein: CASPPSQGSSYEQYF

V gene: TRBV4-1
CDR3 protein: CASSQDGGYIYEQYF

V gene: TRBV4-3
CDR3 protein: CASSQGREPGELFF

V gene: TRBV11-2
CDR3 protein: CASSLILEDTQYF

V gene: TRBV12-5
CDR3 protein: CASGTQGEWTEAFF